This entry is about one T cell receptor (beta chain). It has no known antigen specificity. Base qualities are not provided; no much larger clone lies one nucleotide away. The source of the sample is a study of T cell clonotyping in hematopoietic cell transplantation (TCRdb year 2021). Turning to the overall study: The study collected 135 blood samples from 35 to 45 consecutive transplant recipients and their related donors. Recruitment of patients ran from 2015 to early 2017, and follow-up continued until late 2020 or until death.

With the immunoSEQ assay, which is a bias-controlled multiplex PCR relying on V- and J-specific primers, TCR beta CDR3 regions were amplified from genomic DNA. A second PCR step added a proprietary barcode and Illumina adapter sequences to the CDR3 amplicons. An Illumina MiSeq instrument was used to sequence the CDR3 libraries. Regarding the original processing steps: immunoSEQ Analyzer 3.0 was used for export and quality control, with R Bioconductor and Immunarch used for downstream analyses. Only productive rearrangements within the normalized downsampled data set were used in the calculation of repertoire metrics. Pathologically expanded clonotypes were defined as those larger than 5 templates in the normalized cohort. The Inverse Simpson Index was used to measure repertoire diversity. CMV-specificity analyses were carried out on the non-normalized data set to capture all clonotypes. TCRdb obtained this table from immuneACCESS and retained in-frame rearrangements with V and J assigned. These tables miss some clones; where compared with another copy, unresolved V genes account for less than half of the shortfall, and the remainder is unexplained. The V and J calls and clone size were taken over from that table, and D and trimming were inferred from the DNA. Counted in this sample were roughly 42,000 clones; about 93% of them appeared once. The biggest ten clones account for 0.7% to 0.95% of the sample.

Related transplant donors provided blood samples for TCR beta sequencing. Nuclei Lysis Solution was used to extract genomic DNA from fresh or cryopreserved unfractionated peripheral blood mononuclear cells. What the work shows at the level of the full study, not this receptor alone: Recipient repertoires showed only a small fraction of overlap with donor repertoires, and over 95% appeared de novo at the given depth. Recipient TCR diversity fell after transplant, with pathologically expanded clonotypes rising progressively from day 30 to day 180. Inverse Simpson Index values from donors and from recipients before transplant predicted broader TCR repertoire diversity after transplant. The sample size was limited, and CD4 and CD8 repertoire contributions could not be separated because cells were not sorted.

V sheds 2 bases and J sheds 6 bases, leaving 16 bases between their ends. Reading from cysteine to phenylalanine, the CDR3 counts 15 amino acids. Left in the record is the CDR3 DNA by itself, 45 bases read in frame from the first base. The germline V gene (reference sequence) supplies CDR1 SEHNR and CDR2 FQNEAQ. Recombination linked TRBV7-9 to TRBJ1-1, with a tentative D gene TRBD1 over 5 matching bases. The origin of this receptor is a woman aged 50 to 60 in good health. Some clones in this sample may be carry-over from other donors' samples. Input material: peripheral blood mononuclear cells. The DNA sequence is TGTGCCAGCAGCTTATTCATGGGGGGGGACGCTGAAGCTTTCTTT. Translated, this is CASSLFMGGDAEAFF.